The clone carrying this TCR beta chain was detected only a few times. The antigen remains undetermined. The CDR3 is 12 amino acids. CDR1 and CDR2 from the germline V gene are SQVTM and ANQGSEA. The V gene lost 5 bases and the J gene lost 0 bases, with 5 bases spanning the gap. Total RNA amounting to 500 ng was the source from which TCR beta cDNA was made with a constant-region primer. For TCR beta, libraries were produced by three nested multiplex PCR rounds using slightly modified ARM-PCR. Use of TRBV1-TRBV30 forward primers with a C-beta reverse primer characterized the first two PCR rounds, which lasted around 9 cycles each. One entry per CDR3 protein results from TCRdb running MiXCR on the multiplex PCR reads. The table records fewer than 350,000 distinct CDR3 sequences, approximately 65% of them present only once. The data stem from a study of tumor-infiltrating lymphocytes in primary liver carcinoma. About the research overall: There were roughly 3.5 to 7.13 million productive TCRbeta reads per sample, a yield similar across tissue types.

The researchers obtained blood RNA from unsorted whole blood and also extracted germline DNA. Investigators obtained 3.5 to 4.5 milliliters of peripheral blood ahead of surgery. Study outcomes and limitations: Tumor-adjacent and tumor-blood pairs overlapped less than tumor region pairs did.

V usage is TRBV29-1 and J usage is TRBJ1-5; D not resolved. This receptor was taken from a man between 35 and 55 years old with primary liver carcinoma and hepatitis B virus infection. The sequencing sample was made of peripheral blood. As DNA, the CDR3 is TGCAGCGTTCAGGCTAGCAATCAGCCCCAGCATTTT. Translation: CSVQASNQPQHF.